This note documents a single T cell receptor (beta chain) sequence. With the 5' RACE reads reprocessed, TCRdb shows one record per CDR3 protein and no DNA. The repertoire table contains some 410,000 distinct CDR3 sequences. This CDR3 is built from 16 residues. Germline V gene data show CDR1 as LNHDA and CDR2 as SQIVND (reference sequence). This sample is part of a study of T cells expressing NK-cell markers. The receptor's source is a woman between 18 and 70 years old in good health. The rearrangement joins TRBV19 to TRBJ2-2; the D call from TCRdb, TRBD2, cannot be confirmed without DNA. The sequencing sample was made of blood T cells: a sorted CD56 or NKG2C T cell subset, CD4+ or CD8+ T cells, or bulk PBMC T cells (not recorded which). CDR3 sequence reads: CASSIDLAGLTGELFF.